The source of this T cell receptor beta chain is a study of shared clonotypes between healthy human individuals. The overall study: Serving as donors were a couple of women and three men, whose ages spanned 18 to 49. Study-level points and caveats: The genetic and exposure-history diversity represented was limited by few donors. Shared clonotypes across all four donors exceeded non-shared ones in generation probability.

Regarding this clone: No antigen is known for it.

TCRdb keeps only in-frame clones here, not all; method: immunoSEQ multiplex PCR. The repertoire holds 2 million to 2.5 million clones, about 95% seen once, with 1% to 1.3% in the top ten. Germline V gene lookup returns CDR1 SGHVS and CDR2 FNYEAQ. This CDR3 comprises 14 residues. V was cut by 3 bases and J by 9 bases, with 15 bases left in between. CD45RO-negative CD8 cells positively selected for CCR7 made up the naive population, which excluded terminally differentiated effector memory CD45RA+ cells. Source material: naive CD8+ T cells sorted from blood. This chain links TRBV7-6 with TRBJ2-1, with D possibly TRBD2 on 5 matching bases. This sequence was found in a man in his late teens or twenties in good health. The CDR3: CASSFLSGLGEQFF. CDR3 in DNA: TGTGCCAGCAGCTTTTTGAGCGGTCTTGGTGAGCAGTTCTTC. Variable domain in full (rest from reference TRBV7-6 and TRBJ2-1): GAGVSQSPRYKVTKRGQDVALRCDPISGHVSLYWYRQALGQGPEFLTYFNYEAQQDKSGLPNDRFSAERPEGSISTLTIQRTEQRDSAMYRCASSFLSGLGEQFFGPGTRLTVL.